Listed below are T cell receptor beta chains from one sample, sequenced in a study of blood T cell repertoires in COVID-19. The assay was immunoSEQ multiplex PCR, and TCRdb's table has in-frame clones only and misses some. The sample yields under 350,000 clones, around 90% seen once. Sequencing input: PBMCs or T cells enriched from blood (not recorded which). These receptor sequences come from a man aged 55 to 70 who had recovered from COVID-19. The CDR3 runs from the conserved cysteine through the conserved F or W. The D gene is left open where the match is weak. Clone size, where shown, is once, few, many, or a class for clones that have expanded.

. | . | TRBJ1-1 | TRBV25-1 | CASRLTRAEAFF | TGTGCCAGTAGACTTACGAGGGCTGAAGCTTTCTTT
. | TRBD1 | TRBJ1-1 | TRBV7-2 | CASSFHRQGTEAFF | TGTGCCAGCAGCTTTCACCGACAGGGCACTGAAGCTTTCTTT
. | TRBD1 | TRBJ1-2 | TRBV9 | CASSQGQGIYGYTF | TGTGCCAGCAGCCAAGGACAGGGTATTTATGGCTACACCTTC
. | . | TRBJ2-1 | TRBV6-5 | CASSVVVGAIGEQFF | TGTGCCAGCAGCGTGGTGGTTGGGGCGATTGGTGAGCAGTTCTTC
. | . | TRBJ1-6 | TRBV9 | CASSVSLGGSPLHF | TGTGCCAGCAGCGTATCCCTGGGAGGTTCACCCCTCCACTTT
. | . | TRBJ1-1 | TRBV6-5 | CASTAAGGRNTEAFF | TGTGCCAGCACCGCCGCCGGAGGGAGGAACACTGAAGCTTTCTTT
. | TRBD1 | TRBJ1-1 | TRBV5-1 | CASSQFPRGATEAFF | TGCGCCAGCAGCCAATTCCCCAGGGGGGCCACTGAAGCTTTCTTT
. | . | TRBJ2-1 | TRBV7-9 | CASRGRISNNEQFF | TGTGCCAGCAGGGGGAGGATAAGTAACAATGAGCAGTTCTTC
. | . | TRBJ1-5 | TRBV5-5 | CASSPDRGPGHF | TGTGCCAGCAGCCCTGACCGGGGTCCAGGGCATTTT
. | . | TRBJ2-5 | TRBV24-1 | CATSDLAGQGPETQYF | TGTGCCACCAGTGATTTGGCCGGGCAGGGTCCGGAGACCCAGTACTTC
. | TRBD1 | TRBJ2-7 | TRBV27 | CASKGQLFYEQYF | TGTGCCAGCAAGGGACAGTTGTTCTACGAGCAGTACTTC
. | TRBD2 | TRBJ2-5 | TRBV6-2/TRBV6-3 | CASSPLAGGPNQETQYF | TGTGCCAGCAGTCCACTAGCGGGGGGGCCGAACCAAGAGACCCAGTACTTC
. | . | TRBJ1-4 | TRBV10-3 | CAISESRGLIEKLFF | TGTGCCATCAGTGAGTCGAGGGGGTTAATTGAAAAACTGTTTTTT
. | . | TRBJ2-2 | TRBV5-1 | CASRGENTGELFF | TGCGCCAGCAGAGGGGAGAACACCGGGGAGCTGTTTTTT
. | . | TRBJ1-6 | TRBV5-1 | CASSLSPGGLLIQNSPLHF | TGCGCCAGCAGCTTGTCCCCTGGCGGTCTTCTCATCCAGAATTCACCCCTCCACTTT
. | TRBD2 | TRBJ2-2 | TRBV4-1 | CASSQVVAGATGELFF | TGCGCCAGCAGCCAAGTGGTAGCGGGAGCCACCGGGGAGCTGTTTTTT
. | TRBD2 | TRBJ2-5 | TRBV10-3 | CAIKGTTETQYF | TGTGCCATCAAGGGGACTACAGAGACCCAGTACTTC
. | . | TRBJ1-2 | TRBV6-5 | CASSWGLNYGYTF | TGTGCCAGCAGTTGGGGCCTTAACTATGGCTACACCTTC
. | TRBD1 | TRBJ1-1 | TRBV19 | CASSKLHSGTGNTEAFF | TGTGCCAGTAGTAAGCTTCACTCCGGGACAGGGAACACTGAAGCTTTCTTT
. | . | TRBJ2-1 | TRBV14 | CASSQGAANEQFF | TGTGCCAGCAGCCAAGGCGCAGCGAATGAGCAGTTCTTC
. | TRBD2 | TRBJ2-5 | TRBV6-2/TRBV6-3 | CASSTGLAGQETQYF | TGTGCCAGCAGTACCGGACTAGCGGGACAAGAGACCCAGTACTTC
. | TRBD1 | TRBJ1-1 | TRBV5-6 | CASSSRQGNTEAFF | TGTGCCAGCAGCTCCAGACAGGGGAACACTGAAGCTTTCTTT
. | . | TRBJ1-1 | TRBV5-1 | CASSETGFGNTEAFF | TGCGCCAGCAGCGAAACAGGGTTTGGGAACACTGAAGCTTTCTTT
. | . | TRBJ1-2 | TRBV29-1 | CSATQEPSNYGYTF | TGCAGCGCTACACAGGAACCATCTAACTATGGCTACACCTTC
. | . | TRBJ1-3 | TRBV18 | CASSPSSGAPSGNTIYF | TGTGCCAGCTCACCATCGTCAGGGGCCCCATCTGGAAACACCATATATTTT
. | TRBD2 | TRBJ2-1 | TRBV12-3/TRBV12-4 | CAASSGVWNEQFF | TGTGCCGCTAGCAGCGGGGTCTGGAATGAGCAGTTCTTC
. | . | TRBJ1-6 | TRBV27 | CASSLAGVNSPLHF | TGTGCCAGCAGTTTGGCAGGCGTAAATTCACCCCTCCACTTT
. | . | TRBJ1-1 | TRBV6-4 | CASSALGTTLSPAPLTEAFF | TGTGCCAGCAGTGCCCTCGGGACAACCCTTTCCCCCGCTCCTCTCACTGAAGCTTTCTTT
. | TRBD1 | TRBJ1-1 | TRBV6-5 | CASSRQGTEAFF | TGTGCCAGCAGCAGACAGGGTACTGAAGCTTTCTTT
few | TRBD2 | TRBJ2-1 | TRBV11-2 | CASSLRDYLRNEQFF | TGTGCCAGCAGCTTAAGGGACTACCTCCGCAATGAGCAGTTCTTC
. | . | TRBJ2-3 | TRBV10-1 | CASRSGSSTDTQYF | TGCGCCAGCAGGTCAGGGTCTAGCACAGATACGCAGTATTTT
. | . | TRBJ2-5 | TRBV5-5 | CASSLAVESGTQYF | TGTGCCAGCAGCTTGGCCGTGGAAAGCGGGACCCAGTACTTC
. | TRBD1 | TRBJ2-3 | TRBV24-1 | CATSDSGQVWDTQYF | TGTGCCACCAGTGACTCGGGACAGGTCTGGGATACGCAGTATTTT
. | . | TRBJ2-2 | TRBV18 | CASSAGSPDTGELFF | TGTGCCAGCTCAGCGGGATCCCCGGACACCGGGGAGCTGTTTTTT
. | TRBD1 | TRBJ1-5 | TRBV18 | CASSPDRNQPQHF | TGTGCCAGCTCACCGGACAGGAATCAGCCCCAGCATTTT